The 15 T cell receptor beta chains reported below all come from one sample, sequenced in a study of blood T cell repertoires in COVID-19. Only in-frame clones appear in the TCRdb table, and some are missing; sequencing was by immunoSEQ multiplex PCR. The sample carries tens of thousands of clones, approximately 80% recorded once. The sample taken for sequencing was peripheral blood. The receptors were sampled from a woman in her 70s with acute or convalescent COVID-19.

This clone showed up just once. The chain links TRBV6-2 or TRBV6-3 to TRBJ2-1; weak D call: TRBD1 (5 bases). CDR3 size: 15 residues. Germline assignment: CDR1 MNHEY and CDR2 SVGEGT. V lost 5 bases and J lost 4, with 15 bases in between. Here the CDR3 reads CASSRAGQHYNEQFF. CDR3 in DNA: TGTGCCAGCAGTCGTGCAGGGCAGCATTACAATGAGCAGTTCTTC.

The chain combines TRBV6-6 with TRBJ2-5; D gene uncertain. Trimming stripped 4 bases from V and 2 bases from J, with 8 bases between. CDR3 length: 13 residues. Germline-derived CDR1 and CDR2 are MNHNY and SVGAGI (reference sequence). CDR3 in amino acids: CASSWSRQETQYF. CDR3 DNA sequence: TGTGCCAGCAGTTGGTCCAGACAAGAGACCCAGTACTTC.

The chain couples TRBV9 to TRBJ2-2, with 10 nucleotides matching TRBD2. The germline CDR1 and CDR2 sequences are SGDLS and YYNGEE. The CDR3 has 16 residues. V was pared by 4 bases and J by 4 bases, with 7 bases of the junction left unmatched. The DNA of the CDR3 is TGTGCCAGCAGCTCCAGGGCTAGCGGGGGCACCGGGGAGCTGTTTTTT. This translates into CASSSRASGGTGELFF.

The chain joins TRBV29-1 to TRBJ2-2, with 9 bases identical to TRBD1. Germline CDR1 and CDR2: SQVTM and ANQGSEA. Trimming at V came to 7 bases and at J to 6 bases, leaving 3 bases not matched to a gene. The CDR3 is 12 residues long. The CDR3 coding sequence is TGCAGCGCGGGACAGGGAGCCGGGGAGCTGTTTTTT. This codes for CSAGQGAGELFF.

About this clone itself: The final CDR3 position lacks the conserved phenylalanine or tryptophan, pointing to a likely read error. The DNA is omitted, as the CDR3 cannot be located on it reliably, and the CDR3 follows TCRdb's listing. V usage is TRBV5-6 and J usage is TRBJ1-2; the D call of TRBD1 is as the table states it, not checked on the DNA. Germline V gene sequence: CDR1 SGHDT, CDR2 YYEEEE. The CDR3 is 11 residues long, ends included. The CDR3 protein is CASSAGTASIL.

The J gene is TRBJ2-7, the V gene TRBV5-1; 9 bases are a match to TRBD2. With 4 bases clipped from V and 2 bases from J, the junction kept 4 bases outside the gene matches. Germline-derived CDR1 and CDR2 are SGHRS and YFSETQ. The CDR3 consists of 14 residues. The CDR3, as DNA: TGCGCCAGCAGCCTGACTAGCGGAGCCTACGAGCAGTACTTC. This translates into CASSLTSGAYEQYF.

The chain uses TRBV21-1 and TRBJ2-3; the D call TRBD2 from the table was never checked on the DNA. TRBV21-1 is a listed pseudogene. CDR3 length equals 21 residues. For the CDR3, the DNA is TGTGCCAGCAGCGTCGGTCCTCCCCGTCGGGGGGGGGCAGTAAGCACAGATACGCAGTATTTT. This sequence encodes CASSVGPPRRGGAVSTDTQYF.

The genes are TRBV30 and TRBJ2-3, with a possible D match to TRBD2 (6 bases). With 0 bases removed from V and 6 bases from J, the gap between germline ends came to 13 bases. This CDR3 comprises 14 residues. In germline, CDR1 is GTSNPN, CDR2 SVGIG (reference sequence). CDR3 sequence (DNA): TGTGCCTGGAGTGTGGGGGGAACGGTTGATACGCAGTATTTT. It yields the protein CAWSVGGTVDTQYF. The full variable domain, completed using reference TRBV30 and TRBJ2-3, is SQTIHQWPATLVQPVGSPLSLECTVEGTSNPNLYWYRQAAGRGLQLLFYSVGIGQISSEVPQNLSASRPQDRQFILSSKKLLLSDSGFYLCAWSVGGTVDTQYFGPGTRLTVL.

The gene calls are TRBV30 and TRBJ2-3; 7 bases are a match to TRBD2. Per the germline V gene, CDR1 is GTSNPN and CDR2 is SVGIG (reference sequence). CDR3 size: 14 residues. Trimming at V came to 4 bases and at J to 2 bases, leaving 6 bases not matched to a gene. The CDR3 nucleotides are TGTGCCTGGATAAGGGCGGGAGTCACAGATACGCAGTATTTT. This encodes CAWIRAGVTDTQYF.

This clone turned up a few times. The genes are TRBV2 and TRBJ2-5, with a possible D match to TRBD2 (6 bases). The ends were cut back, 1 base at V and 7 bases at J, with 16 bases in the middle. The CDR3 consists of 15 residues. The germline V gene has CDR1 SNHLY and CDR2 FYNNEI. The CDR3 nucleotides read TGTGCCAGCAGTGAAGGCACCAGCGGGCTGGGGACCCAGTACTTC. Protein: CASSEGTSGLGTQYF.

The rearrangement joins TRBV11-2 to TRBJ1-6, with 8 bases identical to TRBD1. Germline V gives CDR1 SGHAT, CDR2 FQNNGV. The CDR3 runs to 14 residues. V shed 2 bases, J shed 7 bases, and the junction held 1 base outside the gene matches. The CDR3 sequence is CASSLWTGNSPLHF. CDR3 nucleotide sequence: TGTGCCAGCAGCTTATGGACAGGGAATTCACCCCTCCACTTT.

The chain couples TRBV11-2 to TRBJ2-2; D gene unclear. The V and J ends lost 5 bases and 8 bases respectively, with 21 bases between them. The CDR3 extends over 16 amino acids. Germline V lookup: CDR1 SGHAT, CDR2 FQNNGV. CDR3 protein: CASSRSAGSSSGELFF. The CDR3 nucleotides are TGTGCCAGCAGCCGATCAGCCGGGTCTTCGTCTGGGGAGCTGTTTTTT.

The V call is TRBV30, the J call TRBJ2-6, with 12 bases identical to TRBD2. Trimming took 4 bases from V and 5 from J; bases not matched to a gene: 15. The CDR3 spans 19 residues. The germline V gene encodes CDR1 GTSNPN and CDR2 SVGIG (reference sequence). The CDR3 DNA sequence: TGTGCCTGGAAGCGCCTGGGGCTAGCGGGGGGGTCATGGGCCAACGTCCTGACTTTC. As protein: CAWKRLGLAGGSWANVLTF.

This chain connects TRBV15 to TRBJ2-5, with D possibly matching TRBD1 (6 bases). Germline-derived CDR1 and CDR2 are LNHNV and YYDKDF (reference sequence). The CDR3 covers 16 residues. The V end was cut by 1 base, the J end by 2 bases, with 14 bases between. The CDR3 here is CATSRVRYGTQETQYF. In nucleotides, the CDR3 is TGTGCCACCAGCAGAGTCAGGTACGGGACACAAGAGACCCAGTACTTC.

CDR3: CASSEVLEGASLETQYF. CDR3 in DNA: TGTGCCAGCAGTGAAGTCTTAGAAGGGGCGTCACTGGAGACCCAGTACTTC. The chain combines TRBV6-1 with TRBJ2-5; possibly TRBD1 for D (5 bases). Germline V CDR1 and CDR2: MNHNS, SASEGT. The V and J ends lost 1 base and 5 bases respectively, with 20 bases between them. CDR3 length: 17 amino acids.